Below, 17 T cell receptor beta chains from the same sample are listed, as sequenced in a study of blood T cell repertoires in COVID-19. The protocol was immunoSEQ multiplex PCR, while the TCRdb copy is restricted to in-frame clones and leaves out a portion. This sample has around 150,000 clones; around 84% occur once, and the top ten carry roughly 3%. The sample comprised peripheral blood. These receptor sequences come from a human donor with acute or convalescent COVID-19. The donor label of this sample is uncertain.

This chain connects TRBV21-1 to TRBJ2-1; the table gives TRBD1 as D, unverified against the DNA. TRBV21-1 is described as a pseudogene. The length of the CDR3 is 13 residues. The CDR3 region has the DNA TGTGCCAGCAGCGACGGCCAGGGCGATGAGCAGTTCTTC. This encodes CASSDGQGDEQFF.

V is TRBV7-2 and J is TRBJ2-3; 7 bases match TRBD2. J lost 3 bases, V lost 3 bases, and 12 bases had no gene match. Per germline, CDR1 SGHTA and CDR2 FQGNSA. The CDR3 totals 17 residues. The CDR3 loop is CASSFMGPGRGTDTQYF. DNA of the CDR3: TGTGCCAGCAGCTTTATGGGGCCGGGGCGGGGGACAGATACGCAGTATTTT.

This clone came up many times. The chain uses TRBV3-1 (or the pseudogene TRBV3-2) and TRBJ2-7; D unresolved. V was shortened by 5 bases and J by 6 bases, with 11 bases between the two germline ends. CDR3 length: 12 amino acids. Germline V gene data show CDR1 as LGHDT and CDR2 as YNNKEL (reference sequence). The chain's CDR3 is CASSFTSTEQYF. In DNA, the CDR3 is TGTGCCAGCAGCTTTACTTCTACCGAGCAGTACTTC.

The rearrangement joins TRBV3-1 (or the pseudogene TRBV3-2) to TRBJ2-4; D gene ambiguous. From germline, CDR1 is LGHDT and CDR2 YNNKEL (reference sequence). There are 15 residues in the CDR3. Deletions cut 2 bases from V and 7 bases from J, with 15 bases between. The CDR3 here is CASSQTRGSTNIQYF. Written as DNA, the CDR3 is TGTGCCAGCAGCCAAACTCGCGGCAGCACGAACATTCAGTACTTC.

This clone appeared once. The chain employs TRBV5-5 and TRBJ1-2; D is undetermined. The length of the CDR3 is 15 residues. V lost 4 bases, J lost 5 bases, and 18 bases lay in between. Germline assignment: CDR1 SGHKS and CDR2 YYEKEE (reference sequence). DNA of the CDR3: TGTGCCAGCAGCCACCCGGGGAGGGAATTATATGGCTACACCTTC. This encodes CASSHPGRELYGYTF.

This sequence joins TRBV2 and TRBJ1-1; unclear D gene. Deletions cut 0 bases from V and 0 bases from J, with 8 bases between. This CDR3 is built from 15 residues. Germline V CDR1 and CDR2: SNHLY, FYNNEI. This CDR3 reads CASSEAAAMNTEAFF. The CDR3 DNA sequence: TGTGCCAGCAGTGAAGCCGCGGCAATGAACACTGAAGCTTTCTTT.

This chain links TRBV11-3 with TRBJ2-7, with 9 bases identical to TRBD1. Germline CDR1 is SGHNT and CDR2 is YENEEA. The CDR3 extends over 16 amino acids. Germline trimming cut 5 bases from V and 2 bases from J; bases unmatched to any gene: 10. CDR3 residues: CASSTDIDRGTYEQYF. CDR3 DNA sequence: TGTGCCAGCAGCACCGACATTGACAGGGGGACCTACGAGCAGTACTTC.

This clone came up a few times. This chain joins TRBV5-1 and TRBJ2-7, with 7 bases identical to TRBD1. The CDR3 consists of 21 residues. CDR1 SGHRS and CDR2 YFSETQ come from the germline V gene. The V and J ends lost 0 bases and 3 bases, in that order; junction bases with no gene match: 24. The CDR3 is CASSLGALTGERGLESYEQYF. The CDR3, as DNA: TGCGCCAGCAGCTTGGGAGCACTTACAGGGGAGAGGGGTTTAGAAAGCTACGAGCAGTACTTC. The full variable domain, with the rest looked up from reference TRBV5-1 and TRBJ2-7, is KAGVTQTPRYLIKTRGQQVTLSCSPISGHRSVSWYQQTPGQGLQFLFEYFSETQRNKGNFPGRFSGRQFSNSRSEMNVSTLELGDSALYLCASSLGALTGERGLESYEQYFGPGTRLTVT.

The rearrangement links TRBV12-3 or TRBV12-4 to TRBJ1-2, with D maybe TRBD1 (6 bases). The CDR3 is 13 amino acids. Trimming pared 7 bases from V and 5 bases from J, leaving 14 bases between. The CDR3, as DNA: TGTGCCAGCACCCCGGACAGCAGATATGGCTACACCTTC. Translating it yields CASTPDSRYGYTF.

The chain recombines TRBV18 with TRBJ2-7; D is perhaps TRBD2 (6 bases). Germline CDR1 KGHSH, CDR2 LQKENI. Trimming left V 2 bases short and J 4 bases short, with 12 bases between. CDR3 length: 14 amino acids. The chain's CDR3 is CASSPGTGRYEQYF. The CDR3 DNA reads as TGTGCCAGCTCACCAGGGACTGGAAGATACGAGCAGTACTTC.

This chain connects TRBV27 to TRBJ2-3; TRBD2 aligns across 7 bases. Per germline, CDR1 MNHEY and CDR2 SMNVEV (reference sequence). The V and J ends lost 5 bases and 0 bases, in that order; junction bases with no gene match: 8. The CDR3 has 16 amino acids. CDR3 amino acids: CASSIRPGGSTDTQYF. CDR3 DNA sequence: TGTGCCAGCAGTATCAGACCGGGAGGTAGCACAGATACGCAGTATTTT.

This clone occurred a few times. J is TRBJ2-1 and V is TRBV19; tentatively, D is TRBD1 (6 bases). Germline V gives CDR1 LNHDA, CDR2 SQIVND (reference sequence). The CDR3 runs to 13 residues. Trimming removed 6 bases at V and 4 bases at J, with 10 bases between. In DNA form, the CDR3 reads TGTGCCAGTAGGGGGACACCTTACAATGAGCAGTTCTTC. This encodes CASRGTPYNEQFF.

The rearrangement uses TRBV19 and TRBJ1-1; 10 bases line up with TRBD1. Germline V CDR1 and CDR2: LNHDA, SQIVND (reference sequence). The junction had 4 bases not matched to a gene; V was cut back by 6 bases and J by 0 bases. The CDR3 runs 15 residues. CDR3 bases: TGTGCCAGTAGGATCGGGACAGGGGTGAACACTGAAGCTTTCTTT. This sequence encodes CASRIGTGVNTEAFF.

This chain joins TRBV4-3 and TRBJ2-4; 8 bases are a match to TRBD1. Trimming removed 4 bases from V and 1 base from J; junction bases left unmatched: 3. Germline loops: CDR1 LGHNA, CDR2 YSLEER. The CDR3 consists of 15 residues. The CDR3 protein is CASSPDREAKNIQYF. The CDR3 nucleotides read TGCGCCAGCAGCCCGGACAGGGAGGCCAAAAACATTCAGTACTTC.

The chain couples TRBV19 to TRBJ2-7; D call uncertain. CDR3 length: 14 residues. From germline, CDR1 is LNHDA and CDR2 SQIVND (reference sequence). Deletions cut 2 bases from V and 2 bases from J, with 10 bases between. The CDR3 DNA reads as TGTGCCAGTAGTATATCAGGTCGCACCTACGAGCAGTACTTC. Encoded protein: CASSISGRTYEQYF.

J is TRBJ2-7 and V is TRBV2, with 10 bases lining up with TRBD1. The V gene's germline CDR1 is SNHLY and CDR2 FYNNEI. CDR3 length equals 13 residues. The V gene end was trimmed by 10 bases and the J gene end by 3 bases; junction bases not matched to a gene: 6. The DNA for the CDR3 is TGTGCCACCCGGGACAGGGGTGACTACGAGCAGTACTTC. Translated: CATRDRGDYEQYF. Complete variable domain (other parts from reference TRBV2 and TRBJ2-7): EPEVTQTPSHQVTQMGQEVILRCVPISNHLYFYWYRQILGQKVEFLVSFYNNEISEKSEIFDDQFSVERPDGSNFTLKIRSTKLEDSAMYFCATRDRGDYEQYFGPGTRLTVT.

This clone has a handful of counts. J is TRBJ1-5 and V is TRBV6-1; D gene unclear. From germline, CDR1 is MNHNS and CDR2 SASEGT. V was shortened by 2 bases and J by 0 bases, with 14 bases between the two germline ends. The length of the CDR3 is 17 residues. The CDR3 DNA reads TGTGCCAGCAGTGAACCCCTACGGAGTTATAGCAATCAGCCCCAGCATTTT. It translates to CASSEPLRSYSNQPQHF.